This T cell receptor (beta chain) is from a study of identical twins. Only healthy Caucasians were included as donors. General observations from the study: Modelling underestimated the level of out-of-frame TCR alpha sharing observed in monozygotic twins. With abundant cord blood beta clonotypes, insertions were fewer; memory repertoires showed no such pattern.

This clonotype was found a few times. Its antigen is unidentified. MiXCR was run by TCRdb on the 5' RACE reads, yielding one entry per CDR3 protein. The repertoire holds some 560,000 distinct CDR3 sequences, with just under 10% as singletons. Losses at the gene ends were 9 bases for V and 2 bases for J; bases not matched to a gene: 5. From germline, CDR1 is LNHNV and CDR2 YYDKDF (reference sequence). The CDR3 is made up of 14 amino acids. The sample was also reused in another study, on yellow fever vaccine responses in identical twins. Per that study: After vaccination, twins' T cell response reportedly seemed partly convergent, partly personalized.

The sequence was obtained from a woman aged 18-29 years in good health. V usage is TRBV15 and J usage is TRBJ2-1, with 9 bases that match TRBD1. Sequencing used PBMCs. CDR3 sequence reads: CATNRDRAYNEQFF. For the CDR3, the DNA is TGTGCCACTAACCGGGACAGGGCCTACAATGAGCAGTTCTTC.